Each of the 5 T cell receptor beta chains below was sequenced from the same sample in a study of human thymus T cells. TCRdb's table, derived via immunoSEQ multiplex PCR, lists solely in-frame clones and lacks some. The sample consists of some 72,000 clones, nearly 98% of them appearing once. The thymus tissue came from resections taken during corrective heart surgery. Sequenced material: thymus tissue. These receptors came from a boy younger than two with a congenital heart defect but otherwise immunologically healthy.

This chain uses TRBV7-8 with TRBJ1-3, with D possibly matching TRBD1 (5 bases). The germline gives CDR1 SGHVS, CDR2 FQNEAQ. Trimming shortened V by 0 bases and J by 0 bases, and 18 bases separated the two germline ends. The CDR3 extends over 19 amino acids. CDR3 loop: CASSLAPIGAGTSGNTIYF. Written as DNA, the CDR3 is TGTGCCAGCAGCTTAGCCCCAATAGGGGCAGGGACCTCTGGAAACACCATATATTTT. The full variable domain, its missing parts supplied by reference TRBV7-8 and TRBJ1-3, is GAGVSQSPRYKVAKRGQDVALRCDPISGHVSLFWYQQALGQGPEFLTYFQNEAQLDKSGLPSDRFFAERPEGSVSTLKIQRTQQEDSAVYLCASSLAPIGAGTSGNTIYFGEGSWLTVV.

The chain is built from TRBV19 and TRBJ1-1, with D unclear. The germline V gene encodes CDR1 LNHDA and CDR2 SQIVND (reference sequence). V dropped 4 bases and J dropped 2 bases, with 11 bases sitting between them. CDR3 length: 14 amino acids. CDR3 nucleotides: TGTGCCAGTAGTACCCTCGGGGATAACACTGAAGCTTTCTTT. It specifies CASSTLGDNTEAFF.

The rearrangement links TRBV27 to TRBJ2-7; 7 nucleotides align to TRBD2. This CDR3 contains 13 residues. V lost 10 bases, J lost 1 base, and 7 bases stayed unmatched. Per germline, CDR1 MNHEY and CDR2 SMNVEV (reference sequence). The CDR3: CATGASGSYEQYF. DNA of the CDR3: TGTGCCACTGGGGCTAGCGGTTCCTACGAGCAGTACTTC.

V is TRBV11-2 and J is TRBJ2-7; D not certain. The CDR3 sequence is 12 residues long. V lost 0 bases, J lost 5 bases, and 5 bases lay in between. The germline CDR1 and CDR2 sequences are SGHAT and FQNNGV. The chain's CDR3 is CASSLDSHEQYF. The CDR3 bases are TGTGCCAGCAGCTTAGATTCCCACGAGCAGTACTTC.

The CDR3 loop reads CASSPDRRTTHYGYTF. The CDR3 nucleotides are TGTGCCAGCAGCCCCGACAGAAGAACCACCCACTATGGCTACACCTTC. The V gene is TRBV7-9, the J gene TRBJ1-2; tentative D call: TRBD1 (5 bases). The germline V and J ends were trimmed by 5 bases and 3 bases, with 19 bases remaining between them. The CDR3 sequence is 16 residues long. Germline V gives CDR1 SEHNR, CDR2 FQNEAQ (reference sequence). The whole variable domain, remainder taken from reference TRBV7-9 and TRBJ1-2, is DTGVSQNPRHKITKRGQNVTFRCDPISEHNRLYWYRQTLGQGPEFLTYFQNEAQLEKSRLLSDRFSAERPKGSFSTLEIQRTEQGDSAMYLCASSPDRRTTHYGYTFGSGTRLTVV.